Listed below are T cell receptor beta chains from one sample, sequenced in a study of PD-1 blockade in mismatch repair-deficient tumors. Profiled with immunoSEQ multiplex PCR; TCRdb holds only in-frame clones, not every one. The data hold roughly 45,000 clones, with over 60% observed a single time. The material was PBMCs, obtained before pembrolizumab treatment. These receptors were obtained from an adult with mismatch repair-deficient cancer. Both conserved end residues are part of each CDR3. The D gene is left open where the match is weak. Clone sizes are given selectively: once, few, many, or a class where the clone is expanded.

V	D	size	J	CDR3	DNA
TRBV30	TRBD1	.	TRBJ1-2	CAWSVPGTGLTYGYTF	TGTGCCTGGAGTGTCCCAGGGACAGGGCTAACCTATGGCTACACCTTC
TRBV6-1	.	.	TRBJ1-1	CASGDGYTEAFF	TGTGCCAGCGGGGACGGATACACTGAAGCTTTCTTT
TRBV2	TRBD2	medium-sized	TRBJ2-7	CASRRLATQQGYEQYF	TGTGCCAGCAGGCGACTAGCGACCCAGCAGGGGTACGAGCAGTACTTC
TRBV28	.	.	TRBJ2-7	CASSPVSASYEQYF	TGTGCCAGCAGTCCGGTTTCCGCTTCCTACGAGCAGTACTTC
TRBV6-5	.	few	TRBJ2-2	CASSYSQGSGELFF	TGTGCCAGCAGTTACTCGCAGGGTTCCGGGGAGCTGTTTTTT
TRBV5-1	.	.	TRBJ2-7	CASSSTTPFSDYEQYF	TGCGCCAGCAGCTCTACAACACCATTCTCCGACTACGAGCAGTACTTC
TRBV11-3	TRBD2	.	TRBJ2-7	CASSAGTSGRGTYEQYF	TGTGCCAGCAGTGCCGGGACTAGCGGGAGAGGTACCTACGAGCAGTACTTC
TRBV11-3	.	.	TRBJ2-1	CASSLISDEQFF	TGTGCCAGCAGCCTGATAAGCGATGAGCAGTTCTTC
TRBV5-6	.	.	TRBJ2-1	CASSLEGWGYNEQFF	TGTGCCAGCAGCTTGGAAGGGTGGGGGTACAATGAGCAGTTCTTC
TRBV7-2	TRBD1	.	TRBJ2-5	CASSSTETGLYQETQYF	TGTGCCAGCAGCTCCACCGAGACAGGGTTGTACCAAGAGACCCAGTACTTC
TRBV9	.	.	TRBJ2-3	CASSALRSDTQYF	TGTGCCAGCAGCGCCCTACGGTCCGATACGCAGTATTTT
TRBV27	.	medium-sized	TRBJ1-2	CASSLGSGSYYGYTF	TGTGCCAGCAGTTTAGGGTCCGGGTCCTACTATGGCTACACCTTC
TRBV11-3	.	.	TRBJ2-2	CASSLGRWDTQNTGELFF	TGTGCCAGCAGCTTAGGTCGATGGGACACTCAGAACACCGGGGAGCTGTTTTTT
TRBV7-2	.	few	TRBJ2-2	CASRENTGELFF	TGTGCCAGCCGGGAGAACACCGGGGAGCTGTTTTTT
TRBV7-8	.	.	TRBJ2-3	CASSLVGERGTQYF	TGTGCCAGCAGCTTAGTAGGCGAAAGGGGTACGCAGTATTTT
TRBV7-9	TRBD1	.	TRBJ1-4	CASSSSLTGTNEKLFF	TGTGCCAGCAGCTCTTCCTTGACAGGGACTAATGAAAAACTGTTTTTT
TRBV5-6	.	.	TRBJ1-2	CASSPRQKSYGYTF	TGTGCCAGCAGCCCTCGACAGAAGTCATATGGCTACACCTTC
TRBV9	.	.	TRBJ2-7	CASSPPHHPYEQYF	TGTGCCAGCAGCCCCCCCCACCATCCCTACGAGCAGTACTTC
TRBV19	TRBD1	.	TRBJ2-7	CATTDRGEGEQYF	TGTGCCACCACGGACAGGGGTGAGGGCGAGCAGTACTTC
TRBV4-1	TRBD1	.	TRBJ2-7	CASSPPDREDEQYF	TGCGCCAGCAGCCCCCCGGACAGGGAGGACGAGCAGTACTTC
TRBV9	.	.	TRBJ1-5	CASSVGQGYNQPQHF	TGTGCCAGCAGCGTAGGCCAGGGGTACAATCAGCCCCAGCATTTT
TRBV27	TRBD2	.	TRBJ2-1	CASSLYTAGVAYNEQFF	TGTGCCAGCAGTTTATATACGGCGGGAGTAGCCTACAATGAGCAGTTCTTC
TRBV6-5	TRBD2	.	TRBJ2-1	CASSYPGLDGNEQFF	TGTGCCAGCAGTTACCCGGGACTAGACGGCAATGAGCAGTTCTTC
TRBV5-5	.	.	TRBJ2-1	CASSPRGSSYNEQFF	TGTGCCAGCAGCCCCCGGGGAAGCTCCTACAATGAGCAGTTCTTC
TRBV7-7	TRBD2	.	TRBJ2-5	CASSLGLAGGETQYF	TGTGCTAGCAGCTTAGGCTTAGCGGGAGGGGAGACCCAGTACTTC
TRBV19	TRBD2	.	TRBJ2-7	CASSGETSGSYEQYF	TGTGCCAGTAGTGGGGAGACTAGCGGGAGTTACGAGCAGTACTTC
TRBV19	.	.	TRBJ1-1	CASSIGAGLMNTEAFF	TGTGCCAGTAGTATAGGGGCCGGACTAATGAACACTGAAGCTTTCTTT
TRBV7-9	.	few	TRBJ2-4	CASSLRAQPENIQYF	TGTGCCAGCAGCTTAAGGGCGCAACCCGAAAACATTCAGTACTTC
TRBV7-3	.	.	TRBJ1-1	CASSPKERNTEAFF	TGTGCCAGCAGCCCAAAAGAGAGGAACACTGAAGCTTTCTTT
TRBV6-1	TRBD2	.	TRBJ2-7	CASSATSGSSYEQYF	TGTGCCAGCAGTGCGACTAGCGGGTCTTCCTACGAGCAGTACTTC
TRBV6-5	TRBD1	.	TRBJ2-7	CASNFGQGRGEQYF	TGTGCCAGCAACTTTGGACAGGGTCGAGGCGAGCAGTACTTC
TRBV6-4	.	.	TRBJ2-7	CANPYEQYF	TGTGCCAATCCGTACGAGCAGTACTTC
TRBV9	.	.	TRBJ1-3	CASSVGEGGGNTIYF	TGTGCCAGCAGCGTAGGGGAAGGGGGAGGAAACACCATATATTTT
TRBV10-1	.	.	TRBJ1-1	CASSPDRYTEAFF	TGCGCCAGCAGCCCCGACAGGTACACTGAAGCTTTCTTT
TRBV5-5	TRBD2	.	TRBJ2-5	CASSLGVTSGREETQYF	TGTGCCAGCAGCTTGGGGGTGACTAGCGGGAGGGAGGAGACCCAGTACTTC
TRBV19	.	.	TRBJ2-3	CASSIGGLSTDTQYF	TGTGCCAGTAGTATAGGAGGACTAAGCACAGATACGCAGTATTTT
TRBV6-6	.	.	TRBJ2-7	CASSYPDAFEQYF	TGTGCCAGCAGTTACCCCGATGCGTTCGAGCAGTACTTC
TRBV21-1	.	.	TRBJ2-7	CASSSVRQGADYEQYF	TGTGCCAGCAGCAGTGTCCGACAGGGCGCGGACTACGAGCAGTACTTC
TRBV11-2	.	once	TRBJ2-7	CASSLERMVDEQYF	TGTGCCAGCAGCTTAGAACGGATGGTAGACGAGCAGTACTTC
TRBV5-6	.	.	TRBJ2-5	CASSLERGETQYF	TGTGCCAGCAGCTTGGAACGGGGGGAGACCCAGTACTTC
TRBV11-3	.	.	TRBJ1-1	CASSLALPGTEAFF	TGTGCCAGCAGCTTAGCGCTACCAGGTACTGAAGCTTTCTTT